This TCR beta chain was profiled in a study of blood T cell repertoires in COVID-19. Study information: Sample material is recorded as cDNA or gDNA derived from T cells, B-cell-depleted T cells, or PBMCs.

TCRdb's copy holds only in-frame clones and misses some; the assay was immunoSEQ multiplex PCR. The sample yields some 250,000 clones, 86% seen once. The CDR3 contains 15 residues. Germline V lookup: CDR1 SGHTA, CDR2 FQGNSA. Trimming cost V 4 bases and J 3 bases; bases outside gene matches: 5. This chain connects TRBV7-2 to TRBJ1-1, with 10 bases lining up with TRBD1. The sample comprised peripheral blood. This TCR was sampled from a woman in her thirties who had recovered from COVID-19. CDR3 protein: CASSWGDRGYTEAFF. CDR3 DNA: TGTGCCAGCAGCTGGGGGGACAGGGGTTACACTGAAGCTTTCTTT. Looking up the rest from reference TRBV7-2 and TRBJ1-1 gives the full variable domain: GAGVSQSPSNKVTEKGKDVELRCDPISGHTALYWYRQSLGQGLEFLIYFQGNSAPDKSGLPSDRFSAERTGGSVSTLTIQRTQQEDSAVYLCASSWGDRGYTEAFFGQGTRLTVV.